The rows below give T cell receptor beta chains drawn from one sample of a study of T cell clonotyping in hematopoietic cell transplantation. Clones were read by immunoSEQ multiplex PCR, and TCRdb kept only the in-frame ones, dropping some. The repertoire holds 10,000 to 15,000 clones, with 90% as singletons. Input material: peripheral blood mononuclear cells. The origin of the receptors is a man in his thirties or forties in good health. Some clones in this sample may be carry-over from other donors' samples. Both conserved end residues are part of each CDR3. The D gene is left open where the match is weak. Clone sizes are given selectively: once, few, many, or a class where the clone is expanded.

V gene	clone size	D gene	J gene	CDR3 DNA	CDR3 protein
TRBV11-3	NA	NA	TRBJ2-7	TGTGCCAGCAGCACCCCTGACGAATACGAGCAGTACTTC	CASSTPDEYEQYF
TRBV7-8	NA	NA	TRBJ2-7	TGTGCCAGCAGCTTAGACGGGGAGAAGCAGTACTTC	CASSLDGEKQYF
TRBV7-8	NA	TRBD2	TRBJ2-7	TGTGCCAGCAGCTTAGACCCAAATCGCGGGGGCTACGAGCAGTACTTC	CASSLDPNRGGYEQYF
TRBV29-1	NA	NA	TRBJ1-2	TGCAGCGTTGAAAGGGCAGAGGGTTCCGGCTACACCTTC	CSVERAEGSGYTF
TRBV6-5	NA	NA	TRBJ2-2	TGTGCCAGCAGTTACTATTTCGGGGAGCTGTTTTTT	CASSYYFGELFF
TRBV6-5	NA	NA	TRBJ1-3	TGTGCCAGCAGCCCCGGACAGCACCCTGGAAACACCATATATTTT	CASSPGQHPGNTIYF
TRBV10-3	NA	NA	TRBJ1-4	TGTGCCATCAGTGAAGGTCTGGCACAAGGAGTTAGTGAAAAACTGTTTTTT	CAISEGLAQGVSEKLFF
TRBV2	NA	NA	TRBJ1-5	TGTGCCAGCAGTGAAGCGCTTCGGGATCAGCCCCAGCATTTT	CASSEALRDQPQHF
TRBV5-8	NA	NA	TRBJ1-2	TGTGCCAGCAGCTTACCCGACGGGGCTAACTATGGCTACACCTTC	CASSLPDGANYGYTF
TRBV9	NA	TRBD1	TRBJ1-2	TGTGCCAGCAGCCCCCAGACAGGGGAGTTGGATGGCTACACCTTC	CASSPQTGELDGYTF
TRBV9	NA	NA	TRBJ2-3	TGTGCCAGCAGCGTAGAAGACCTATACACAGATACGCAGTATTTT	CASSVEDLYTDTQYF
TRBV6-5	NA	TRBD1	TRBJ1-2	TGTGCCAGCAGTTACGACCGGGACAGGGTTGATGGCTACACCTTC	CASSYDRDRVDGYTF
TRBV6-5	NA	NA	TRBJ2-5	TGTGCCAGCAGGAAACGGAGGCAAGAGACCCAGTACTTC	CASRKRRQETQYF
TRBV29-1	NA	TRBD1	TRBJ2-7	TGCAGCGTTGAAGTCCCGGCCCCAGGGGGTTACGAGCAGTACTTC	CSVEVPAPGGYEQYF
TRBV11-2	once	NA	TRBJ1-2	TGTGCCAGCAGTTCTCGGCGGGGCCCCCTCCTTAGGGGCTACACCTTC	CASSSRRGPLLRGYTF
TRBV28	NA	NA	TRBJ1-5	TGTGCCAGCGGACAGTTTAGCAATCAGCCCCAGCATTTT	CASGQFSNQPQHF
TRBV7-7	NA	TRBD1	TRBJ2-7	TGTGCTAGCAGCCCTGGGACAGGGTCCTACGAGCAGTACTTC	CASSPGTGSYEQYF
TRBV27	NA	NA	TRBJ2-7	TGTGCCAGCAGTTTCTCAAGCTCCTACGAGCAGTACTTC	CASSFSSSYEQYF
TRBV14	NA	TRBD1	TRBJ1-2	TGTGCCAGCAGCCTCCATGTGGGGCAGGGGGCCATTGGCTACACCTTC	CASSLHVGQGAIGYTF
TRBV2	few	TRBD2	TRBJ2-7	TGTGCCAGCAGGGCGACTAGCGGTAACTACGAGCAGTACTTC	CASRATSGNYEQYF